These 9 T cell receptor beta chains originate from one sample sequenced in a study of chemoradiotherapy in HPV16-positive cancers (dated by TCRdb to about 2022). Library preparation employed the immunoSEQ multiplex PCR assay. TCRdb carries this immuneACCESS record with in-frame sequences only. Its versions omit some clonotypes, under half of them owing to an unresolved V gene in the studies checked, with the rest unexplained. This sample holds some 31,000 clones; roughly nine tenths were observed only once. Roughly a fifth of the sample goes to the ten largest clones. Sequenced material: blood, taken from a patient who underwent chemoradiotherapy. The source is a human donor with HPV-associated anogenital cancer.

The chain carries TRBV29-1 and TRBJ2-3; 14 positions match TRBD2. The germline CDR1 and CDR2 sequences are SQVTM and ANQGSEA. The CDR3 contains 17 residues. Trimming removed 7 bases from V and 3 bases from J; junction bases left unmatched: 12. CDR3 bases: TGCAGCGATCGTGGGACTAGCGGGAGTATGAGGACAGATACGCAGTATTTT. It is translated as CSDRGTSGSMRTDTQYF.

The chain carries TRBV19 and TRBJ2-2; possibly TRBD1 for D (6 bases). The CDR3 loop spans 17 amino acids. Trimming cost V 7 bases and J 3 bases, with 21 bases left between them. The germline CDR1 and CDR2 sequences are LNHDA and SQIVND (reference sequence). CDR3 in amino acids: CASIFKGGQSYTGELFF. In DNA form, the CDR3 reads TGTGCCAGTATCTTCAAGGGCGGACAGAGCTACACCGGGGAGCTGTTTTTT.

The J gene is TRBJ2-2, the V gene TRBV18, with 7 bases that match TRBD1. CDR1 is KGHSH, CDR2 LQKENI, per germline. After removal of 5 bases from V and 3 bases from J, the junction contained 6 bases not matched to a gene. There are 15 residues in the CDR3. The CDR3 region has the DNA TGTGCCAGCTCAACGGACAGGCCCGACACCGGGGAGCTGTTTTTT. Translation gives CASSTDRPDTGELFF.

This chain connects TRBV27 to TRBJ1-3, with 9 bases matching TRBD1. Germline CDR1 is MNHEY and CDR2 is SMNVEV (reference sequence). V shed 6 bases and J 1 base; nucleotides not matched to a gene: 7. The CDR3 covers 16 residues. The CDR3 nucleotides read TGTGCCAGCAGAGGGACAGGGAGGTTGTCTGGAAACACCATATATTTT. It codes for CASRGTGRLSGNTIYF.

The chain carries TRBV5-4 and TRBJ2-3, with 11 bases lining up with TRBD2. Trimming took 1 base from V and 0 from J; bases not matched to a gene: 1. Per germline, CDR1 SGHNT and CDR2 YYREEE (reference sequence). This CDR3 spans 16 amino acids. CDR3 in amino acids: CASSLRLAGSTDTQYF. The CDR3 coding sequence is TGTGCCAGCAGCTTGAGACTAGCGGGAAGCACAGATACGCAGTATTTT.

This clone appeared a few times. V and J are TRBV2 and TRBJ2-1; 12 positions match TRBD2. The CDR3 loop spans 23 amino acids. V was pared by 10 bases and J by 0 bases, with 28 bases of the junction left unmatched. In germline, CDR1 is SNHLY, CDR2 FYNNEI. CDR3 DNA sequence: TGTGCCACCGCGGGGGGTTTGGAGGTACTAGCGGGAGGAAGAAGGAGCTCCTACAATGAGCAGTTCTTC. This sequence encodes CATAGGLEVLAGGRRSSYNEQFF.

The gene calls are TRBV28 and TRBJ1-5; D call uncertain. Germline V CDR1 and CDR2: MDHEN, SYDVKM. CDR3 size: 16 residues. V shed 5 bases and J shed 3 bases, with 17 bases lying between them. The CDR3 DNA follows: TGTGCCAGCAGTACCCTTGGAGGAATCTCCAATCAGCCCCAGCATTTT. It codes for CASSTLGGISNQPQHF.

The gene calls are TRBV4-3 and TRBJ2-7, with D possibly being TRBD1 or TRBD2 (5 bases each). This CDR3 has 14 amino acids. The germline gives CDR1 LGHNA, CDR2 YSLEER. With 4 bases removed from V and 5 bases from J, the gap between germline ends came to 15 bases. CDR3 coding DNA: TGCGCCAGCAGCCTCCGGACGGGACCCCACGAGCAGTACTTC. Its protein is CASSLRTGPHEQYF.

CDR3 residues: CASSLWDQETQYF. CDR3 sequence (DNA): TGTGCCAGCAGCTTGTGGGACCAAGAGACCCAGTACTTC. The chain recombines TRBV7-9 with TRBJ2-5; no clear D. The germline V gene encodes CDR1 SEHNR and CDR2 FQNEAQ (reference sequence). There are 13 residues in the CDR3. V was clipped by 3 bases and J by 0 bases, with 5 bases between them.